This T cell receptor beta chain came from a study of cytomegalovirus exposure and HLA in healthy donors. Study results and caveats: The study designated 150 to 200 TCR beta chains cytomegalovirus-associated. An analysis done earlier found most TCR beta V segments productive about 87% or about 30% of the time.

In the case of this clone: Its antigen remains unknown.

This CDR3 has 16 residues. With 1 base clipped from V and 4 bases from J, the junction kept 7 bases outside the gene matches. Germline CDR1 is MNHNS and CDR2 is SASEGT. The PCR contained 60 Vbeta and 13 Jbeta primers. Only in-frame clones appear in the TCRdb table, and some are missing; sequencing was by immunoSEQ multiplex PCR. The repertoire holds about 120,000 clones, with 79% as singletons. The source material was PBMCs. The chain employs TRBV6-1 and TRBJ2-7; 10 bases are a match to TRBD1. This TCR came from a man aged 30-40 years in good health and CMV-seropositive. In DNA, the CDR3 is TGTGCCAGCAGTGAAGTCGGGACAGGGGACCTATACGAGCAGTACTTC. Encoded protein: CASSEVGTGDLYEQYF.